What follows are 7 T cell receptor beta chains derived from one specimen sequenced in a study of blood T cell repertoires in COVID-19 (TCRdb year 2020). Libraries were built with the immunoSEQ multiplex PCR assay. As stored in TCRdb, this immuneACCESS dataset retains in-frame rearrangements with V and J assigned. A fraction of the clones does not appear; measured against another copy, unresolved V genes explain less than half of the discrepancy, and the remainder lacks a known reason. In all, the sample holds 150,000 to 180,000 clones, and around 85% of those were seen once. Roughly 0.62% of the sample is in the top ten clones. Specimen: peripheral blood. These receptors originate from a man aged 55-75 years with COVID-19, enrolled during active disease.

This clone was seen only once. The V and J genes are TRBV7-9 and TRBJ2-7; 14 bases align to TRBD2. Per germline, CDR1 SEHNR and CDR2 FQNEAQ (reference sequence). The CDR3 covers 16 residues. V was pared by 5 bases and J by 5 bases, with 8 bases of the junction left unmatched. CDR3 coding DNA: TGTGCCAGCAGCCTAGGACTAGCGGGAGGTGGCGACGAGCAGTACTTC. This encodes CASSLGLAGGGDEQYF.

The chain employs TRBV9 and TRBJ2-2, with unresolved D. Germline V gene data show CDR1 as SGDLS and CDR2 as YYNGEE. Trimming stripped 3 bases from V and 2 bases from J, with 8 bases between. This CDR3 is 14 amino acids long. In DNA form, the CDR3 reads TGTGCCAGCAGCGCCTACGAAAACACCGGGGAGCTGTTTTTT. Residues: CASSAYENTGELFF.

The chain joins TRBV27 to TRBJ1-1, with TRBD1 as a possible D gene (6 bases). This CDR3 region has 16 residues. CDR1 is MNHEY, CDR2 SMNVEV, per germline (reference sequence). Trimming shortened V by 3 bases and J by 4 bases, and 18 bases separated the two germline ends. The CDR3 sequence: CASSFQGQTLGTEAFF. DNA of the CDR3: TGTGCCAGCAGTTTCCAAGGACAGACTTTAGGCACTGAAGCTTTCTTT.

The chain links TRBV7-8 to TRBJ1-1, with D tentatively TRBD1 (5 bases). V was trimmed by 10 bases and J by 1 base, leaving 16 bases between them. The CDR3 contains 14 residues. CDR1 and CDR2 from the germline V gene are SGHVS and FQNEAQ. CDR3 sequence reads: CATFPTEQNTEAFF. The CDR3 DNA follows: TGTGCCACTTTCCCGACAGAACAGAACACTGAAGCTTTCTTT.

The J gene is TRBJ2-7, the V gene TRBV9, with D possibly matching TRBD1 (8 bases). The CDR3 totals 15 residues. Trimming stripped 0 bases from V and 2 bases from J, with 12 bases between. Germline V lookup: CDR1 SGDLS, CDR2 YYNGEE. The CDR3 spells CASSVDTGGAYEQYF. CDR3 sequence (DNA): TGTGCCAGCAGCGTAGACACAGGGGGGGCCTACGAGCAGTACTTC.

The rearrangement uses TRBV29-1 and TRBJ1-1, with 8 bases identical to TRBD1. The CDR3 has 12 amino acids. Losses at the gene ends were 4 bases for V and 7 bases for J; bases not matched to a gene: 5. Germline V gives CDR1 SQVTM, CDR2 ANQGSEA. The CDR3 sequence: CSVGHGQGEAFF. CDR3 sequence (DNA): TGCAGCGTTGGCCACGGACAGGGTGAAGCTTTCTTT. Full variable domain (outside the CDR3, taken from reference TRBV29-1 and TRBJ1-1): SAVISQKPSRDICQRGTSLTIQCQVDSQVTMMFWYRQQPGQSLTLIATANQGSEATYESGFVIDKFPISRPNLTFSTLTVSNMSPEDSSIYLCSVGHGQGEAFFGQGTRLTVV.

The chain uses TRBV5-8 and TRBJ1-3, with D perhaps matching TRBD1 (5 bases). CDR1 and CDR2 from the germline V gene are SGHTS and YDEGEE. This CDR3 has 16 residues. Trimming pared 0 bases from V and 4 bases from J, leaving 14 bases between. The CDR3 loop reads CASSLVKRTLGNTIYF. The CDR3 coding sequence is TGTGCCAGCAGCTTGGTTAAGAGGACATTAGGAAACACCATATATTTT.